The next 29 T cell receptor beta chains were all read from a single sample in a study of blood T cell repertoires in COVID-19. The protocol was immunoSEQ multiplex PCR, while the TCRdb copy is restricted to in-frame clones and leaves out a portion. The sample yields approximately 360,000 clones, about 90% seen once. Input material: peripheral blood. The receptors shown here come from a man in his forties or fifties with acute or convalescent COVID-19.

The rearrangement uses TRBV7-2 and TRBJ1-4; D perhaps matches TRBD1 (6 bases). From germline, CDR1 is SGHTA and CDR2 FQGNSA. Trimming removed 5 bases from V and 9 bases from J, with 19 bases in between. The CDR3 is 15 amino acids. CDR3 DNA sequence: TGTGCCAGCAGCATAGGGGGGGGACCAACCAAAAAACTGTTTTTT. Translated: CASSIGGGPTKKLFF.

This clone has a handful of counts. The chain uses TRBV19 and TRBJ1-1, with D possibly matching TRBD1 (6 bases). The CDR3 length is 15 residues. The V end was cut by 5 bases, the J end by 3 bases, with 16 bases between. Germline CDR1 LNHDA, CDR2 SQIVND (reference sequence). CDR3 in DNA: TGTGCCAGTAGTCGAAGCGGGGGCTTGGACACTGAAGCTTTCTTT. This codes for CASSRSGGLDTEAFF.

This chain links TRBV4-1 with TRBJ2-7, with TRBD1 identical over 9 bases. V lost 6 bases to trimming and J lost 4 bases; unmatched junction nucleotides: 16. The V gene's germline CDR1 is MGHRA and CDR2 YSYEKL. The CDR3 totals 17 residues. CDR3 amino acids: CASRQSVQTGGWYEQYF. CDR3 coding DNA: TGCGCCAGCAGACAAAGCGTACAGACAGGGGGATGGTACGAGCAGTACTTC.

J is TRBJ2-7 and V is TRBV5-1; 7 bases are a match to TRBD2. The germline gives CDR1 SGHRS, CDR2 YFSETQ. The CDR3 sequence is 15 residues long. V was clipped by 0 bases and J by 6 bases; unmatched bases: 9. The CDR3 sequence: CASSLERDVLVEQYF. The DNA of the CDR3 is TGCGCCAGCAGCTTGGAGCGGGATGTGCTCGTCGAGCAGTACTTC. Supplemented by reference TRBV5-1 and TRBJ2-7, the full variable domain reads KAGVTQTPRYLIKTRGQQVTLSCSPISGHRSVSWYQQTPGQGLQFLFEYFSETQRNKGNFPGRFSGRQFSNSRSEMNVSTLELGDSALYLCASSLERDVLVEQYFGPGTRLTVT.

The rearrangement joins TRBV30 to TRBJ1-1; D remains unclear. From germline, CDR1 is GTSNPN and CDR2 SVGIG (reference sequence). CDR3 length: 13 residues. V lost 0 bases to trimming and J lost 0 bases, with 5 bases between them. The CDR3 region is CAWSVNMNTEAFF. In DNA form, the CDR3 reads TGTGCCTGGAGTGTAAACATGAACACTGAAGCTTTCTTT.

The chain links TRBV18 to TRBJ2-7; TRBD2 is a possible D gene (6 bases). The CDR3 runs to 18 residues. V lost 3 bases and J 0 bases, leaving 21 bases between the germline ends. Germline assignment: CDR1 KGHSH and CDR2 LQKENI. The CDR3 coding sequence is TGTGCCAGCTCACCTCGGCCATCGGGGACGGGGGACTCCTACGAGCAGTACTTC. This sequence encodes CASSPRPSGTGDSYEQYF.

On this clone: Other DNA sequences within the sample encode an identical CDR3. The chain combines TRBV15 with TRBJ2-7; no firm D call. CDR1 and CDR2 from the germline V gene are LNHNV and YYDKDF (reference sequence). This CDR3 contains 14 residues. V was trimmed by 0 bases and J by 0 bases, leaving 6 bases between them. CDR3 in DNA: TGTGCCACCAGCAGAGATCCGAGCTCCTACGAGCAGTACTTC. It specifies CATSRDPSSYEQYF.

The chain is built from TRBV29-1 and TRBJ2-1, with 12 bases fitting TRBD2. CDR1 is SQVTM, CDR2 ANQGSEA, per germline. The CDR3 is 15 amino acids. With V trimmed by 4 bases and J by 8 bases, 9 bases remained unmatched. CDR3 in DNA: TGCAGCGTTGCGACTAGCGGGAGCGGTCTCGATGAGCAGTTCTTC. Its translation is CSVATSGSGLDEQFF.

There are a few counts of this clone. V and J are TRBV27 and TRBJ2-7; 13 bases fit TRBD2. V shed 5 bases and J 5 bases; nucleotides not matched to a gene: 12. Germline V gene lookup returns CDR1 MNHEY and CDR2 SMNVEV (reference sequence). CDR3 length: 17 amino acids. The CDR3 DNA is TGTGCCAGCAGTCCACTGGTCGGACTAGCGGGAGTTAACGAGCAGTACTTC. It yields the protein CASSPLVGLAGVNEQYF.

This clone was detected once. The chain joins TRBV28 to TRBJ2-1, with D maybe TRBD1 (6 bases). Germline V gives CDR1 MDHEN, CDR2 SYDVKM. V was shortened by 5 bases and J by 0 bases, with 11 bases between the two germline ends. This CDR3 is built from 15 residues. The DNA of the CDR3 is TGTGCCAGCAGTCTCGGGACAAGCTCCTACAATGAGCAGTTCTTC. Encoded protein: CASSLGTSSYNEQFF.

A single count supports this clone. The chain carries TRBV28 and TRBJ2-7; D is unresolved. Between the trimmed V and J ends, which lost 5 bases and 0 bases, there was a span of 14 bases. This CDR3 contains 15 residues. Germline V gene sequence: CDR1 MDHEN, CDR2 SYDVKM. The CDR3 nucleotides read TGTGCCAGCAGTGTCCCAAGAAGCCTCTCCTACGAGCAGTACTTC. Its protein is CASSVPRSLSYEQYF.

The J gene is TRBJ2-3, the V gene TRBV7-3; no clear D. The germline V gene encodes CDR1 SGHTA and CDR2 FQGTGA. This CDR3 has 13 residues. V was trimmed by 1 base and J by 4 bases, leaving 6 bases between them. CDR3: CASSLSRPDTQYF. Here the CDR3 DNA reads TGTGCCAGCAGCTTAAGTCGTCCAGATACGCAGTATTTT.

CDR3 coding DNA: TGTGCCAGCAGCCCGGGACAGGCGAACACTGAAGCTTTCTTT. Translating gives CASSPGQANTEAFF. The chain links TRBV5-5 to TRBJ1-1, with TRBD1 identical over 8 bases. Germline CDR1 reads SGHKS; CDR2 reads YYEKEE (reference sequence). This CDR3 region has 14 residues. Trimming at V came to 4 bases and at J to 1 base, leaving 3 bases not matched to a gene.

V usage is TRBV19 and J usage is TRBJ1-2; TRBD1 might be the D (5 bases). The CDR3 has 14 amino acids. Germline V CDR1 and CDR2: LNHDA, SQIVND (reference sequence). The V end lost 6 bases, the J end lost 0 bases, and 11 bases lay between the germline ends. The chain's CDR3 is CASRFWGPNYGYTF. CDR3 in DNA: TGTGCCAGTAGGTTCTGGGGCCCTAACTATGGCTACACCTTC.

The CDR3 nucleotides are TGTGCCAGCAGTCCCCGCCTAGGGGCTAGCGGAACAGATACGCAGTATTTT. Protein: CASSPRLGASGTDTQYF. The genes are TRBV27 and TRBJ2-3; the match to TRBD2 covers 7 bases. Germline values: CDR1 MNHEY, CDR2 SMNVEV (reference sequence). The CDR3 spans 17 residues. V shed 5 bases, J shed 3 bases, and the junction held 14 bases outside the gene matches.

This chain uses TRBV7-2 with TRBJ1-2; the match to TRBD1 covers 8 bases. Trimming removed 4 bases from V and 7 bases from J; junction bases left unmatched: 11. CDR1 and CDR2 (germline): SGHTA, FQGNSA. This CDR3 comprises 15 residues. The CDR3 sequence is CASSSADGQGGGYTF. CDR3 in DNA: TGTGCCAGCAGCTCTGCAGACGGACAGGGTGGTGGCTACACCTTC. The complete variable domain, with remaining parts taken from reference TRBV7-2 and TRBJ1-2, reads GAGVSQSPSNKVTEKGKDVELRCDPISGHTALYWYRQSLGQGLEFLIYFQGNSAPDKSGLPSDRFSAERTGGSVSTLTIQRTQQEDSAVYLCASSSADGQGGGYTFGSGTRLTVV.

The chain uses TRBV6-6 and TRBJ2-7; 7 bases are a match to TRBD1. V lost 5 bases, J lost 5 bases, and 18 bases stayed unmatched. The germline gives CDR1 MNHNY, CDR2 SVGAGI (reference sequence). This CDR3 contains 17 residues. The CDR3 here is CASSPSPLTGLKNEQYF. For the CDR3, the DNA is TGTGCCAGCAGTCCCTCCCCTCTGACAGGGTTAAAGAACGAGCAGTACTTC.

The rearrangement uses TRBV10-1 and TRBJ1-2; D uncertain. CDR3 size: 10 residues. Germline V gene data show CDR1 as WNHNN and CDR2 as SYGVQD (reference sequence). The V end lost 8 bases, the J end lost 7 bases, and 8 bases lay between the germline ends. The CDR3 sequence: CASGQSGYTF. The CDR3 nucleotides are TGCGCCAGCGGGCAGAGTGGCTACACCTTC.

The chain links TRBV30 to TRBJ1-1; D is possibly TRBD1 (6 bases). CDR1 is GTSNPN and CDR2 is SVGIG in the germline V gene (reference sequence). Trimming cost V 5 bases and J 2 bases, with 9 bases left between them. The CDR3 is 12 residues long. In DNA, the CDR3 is TGTGCCTGGGACAGGCCAAACACTGAAGCTTTCTTT. Protein sequence: CAWDRPNTEAFF. Combining the CDR3 with reference TRBV30 and TRBJ1-1 gives the whole variable domain SQTIHQWPATLVQPVGSPLSLECTVEGTSNPNLYWYRQAAGRGLQLLFYSVGIGQISSEVPQNLSASRPQDRQFILSSKKLLLSDSGFYLCAWDRPNTEAFFGQGTRLTVV.

A single count supports this clone. The V and J genes are TRBV5-1 and TRBJ1-1, with D unresolved. The germline CDR1 and CDR2 sequences are SGHRS and YFSETQ. CDR3 length: 14 residues. V was shortened by 0 bases and J by 1 base, with 7 bases between the two germline ends. The CDR3 nucleotides read TGCGCCAGCAGCTTGGACTCTCGGAACACTGAAGCTTTCTTT. It encodes CASSLDSRNTEAFF.

V gene TRBV7-9 combines with J gene TRBJ1-4, with D unresolved. CDR3 size: 14 residues. The germline V gene encodes CDR1 SEHNR and CDR2 FQNEAQ (reference sequence). Trimming took 2 bases from V and 2 from J, leaving 6 bases between them. CDR3 protein: CASSLSTTNEKLFF. DNA for the CDR3: TGTGCCAGCAGCTTAAGCACTACTAATGAAAAACTGTTTTTT.

The sample holds one count of this clone. J is TRBJ2-7 and V is TRBV29-1; TRBD2 matches 8 bases. The CDR3 is made up of 15 amino acids. Germline V gene lookup returns CDR1 SQVTM and CDR2 ANQGSEA. V shed 1 base, J shed 0 bases, and the junction held 5 bases outside the gene matches. Here the CDR3 DNA reads TGCAGCGTTGAAGTTAGCGGGGCAAGCTCCTACGAGCAGTACTTC. Residues: CSVEVSGASSYEQYF.

This chain joins TRBV10-3 and TRBJ2-1, with a tentative D call TRBD2 (6 bases). This CDR3 is built from 15 residues. V lost 11 bases and J lost 0, with 17 bases in between. CDR1 and CDR2 (germline): ENHRY, SYGVKD. The CDR3, as DNA: TGTGCCTCAAGGGAGGCTCTGGGCTCCTACAATGAGCAGTTCTTC. Amino acids: CASREALGSYNEQFF.

J is TRBJ1-2 and V is TRBV27; 11 bases line up with TRBD1. Germline CDR1 and CDR2: MNHEY and SMNVEV (reference sequence). The CDR3 has 12 residues. V dropped 9 bases and J dropped 5; count of bases not matched to a gene: 2. The CDR3: CASRDRGYGYTF. Here the CDR3 DNA reads TGTGCCAGTAGGGACAGGGGGTATGGCTACACCTTC.

The chain uses TRBV5-1 and TRBJ1-3; possible D gene TRBD1, 5 bases. The CDR3 sequence is 14 residues long. V lost 2 bases and J 2 bases, leaving 8 bases between the germline ends. The germline V gene encodes CDR1 SGHRS and CDR2 YFSETQ. Here the CDR3 reads CASSFAGAGNTIYF. The CDR3 bases are TGCGCCAGCAGCTTCGCGGGGGCTGGAAACACCATATATTTT.

At least ten counts were recorded for this clone. This chain links TRBV10-3 with TRBJ1-1, with 7 bases that match TRBD1. CDR1 and CDR2 from the germline V gene are ENHRY and SYGVKD. V lost 10 bases, J lost 6 bases, and 14 bases stayed unmatched. The CDR3 runs 14 residues. CDR3 region: CATADHRGSPEAFF. The CDR3 DNA follows: TGTGCCACCGCTGACCACAGGGGATCCCCTGAAGCTTTCTTT.

CDR3 coding DNA: TGTGCCAGCAGCACCGGGGGGGGAGCAACGGAGGCTATGCGCTCTGGAAACACCATATATTTT. Protein sequence: CASSTGGGATEAMRSGNTIYF. This chain connects TRBV21-1 to TRBJ1-3. TRBV21-1 is designated a pseudogene. The CDR3 length is 21 residues.

CDR3 region: CASSPYTGEANTEAFF. The CDR3 bases are TGTGCCAGCAGCCCATATACAGGGGAAGCGAACACTGAAGCTTTCTTT. This chain connects TRBV7-9 to TRBJ1-1; 7 positions match TRBD1. This CDR3 is 16 amino acids long. The V segment lost 5 bases and the J segment 1 base; nucleotides outside the gene matches: 10. CDR1 and CDR2 from the germline V gene are SEHNR and FQNEAQ (reference sequence).

The V call is TRBV30, the J call TRBJ1-5, with 8 bases identical to TRBD1. Per germline, CDR1 GTSNPN and CDR2 SVGIG (reference sequence). This CDR3 contains 15 residues. V was pared by 7 bases and J by 0 bases, with 8 bases of the junction left unmatched. The CDR3 region has the DNA TGTGCCTACGGACAGGGTCTGTATAGCAATCAGCCCCAGCATTTT. Amino acids: CAYGQGLYSNQPQHF.